This T cell receptor beta chain comes out of a study of T cells expressing NK-cell markers. The wider study: Among the eight sequenced donors, seven tested HCMV-seropositive and one tested seronegative. Regarding the study as a whole: Unclear, still, was the HCMV specificity of the expanded NKG2C+ T cell clones.

Per germline, CDR1 DFQATT and CDR2 SNEGSKA (reference sequence). The length of the CDR3 is 13 residues. TCRdb re-called the 5' RACE reads; one entry per CDR3 protein, DNA not given. Recorded for this sample: approximately 440,000 distinct CDR3 sequences. Details on this clonotype: Its matching antigen is unknown.

Sample: blood T cells: a sorted CD56 or NKG2C T cell subset, CD4+ or CD8+ T cells, or bulk PBMC T cells (not recorded which). The sequence derives from a woman in her forties or fifties in good health. The V call is TRBV20-1, the J call TRBJ2-1; the TCRdb D gene call, TRBD2, has no DNA to confirm it. CDR3 loop: CSAEREGRYEQFF.